This TCR beta chain is from a study of vaccination effects on CD4 cells after COVID-19. Study-wide background: Before sequencing, viral peptide pools were used by the ViraFEST assay to expand antigen-specific CD4+ T cells. In culture with approximately 10 IU/ml IL-2 and about 10 ug/ml peptides, PBMC were grown at a few million per well.

Study-wide points: Healthy vaccinees' vaccine-induced clones included only 1 of 255 that recognized common cold coronaviruses.

Germline CDR1 reads SGHTA; CDR2 reads FQGTGA. V lost 5 bases, J lost 2 bases, and 11 bases stayed unmatched. The CDR3 length is 17 residues. Sequencing was performed with immunoSEQ multiplex PCR; in TCRdb, only in-frame clones are kept and a portion is missing. The sample has about 73,000 clones; around 69% are singletons. Turning to this clone: Its antigen is currently unknown.

Following culture for nine to ten days, CD4+ T cells were isolated. Either the BNT162b2 or mRNA-1273 vaccine was given to participants in two doses. In the cultures, half the medium was exchanged for IL-2 medium on days 3 and 7. This clonotype was sampled from a human donor who received a COVID-19 vaccine. The chain carries TRBV7-3 and TRBJ2-2, with 7 positions matching TRBD1. The sequenced sample was CD4+ T cells from PBMCs cultured without peptide, obtained after COVID-19 vaccination. The CDR3 region is CASSPHVGTVNTGELFF. CDR3 bases: TGTGCCAGCAGCCCTCACGTCGGGACAGTCAACACCGGGGAGCTGTTTTTT.